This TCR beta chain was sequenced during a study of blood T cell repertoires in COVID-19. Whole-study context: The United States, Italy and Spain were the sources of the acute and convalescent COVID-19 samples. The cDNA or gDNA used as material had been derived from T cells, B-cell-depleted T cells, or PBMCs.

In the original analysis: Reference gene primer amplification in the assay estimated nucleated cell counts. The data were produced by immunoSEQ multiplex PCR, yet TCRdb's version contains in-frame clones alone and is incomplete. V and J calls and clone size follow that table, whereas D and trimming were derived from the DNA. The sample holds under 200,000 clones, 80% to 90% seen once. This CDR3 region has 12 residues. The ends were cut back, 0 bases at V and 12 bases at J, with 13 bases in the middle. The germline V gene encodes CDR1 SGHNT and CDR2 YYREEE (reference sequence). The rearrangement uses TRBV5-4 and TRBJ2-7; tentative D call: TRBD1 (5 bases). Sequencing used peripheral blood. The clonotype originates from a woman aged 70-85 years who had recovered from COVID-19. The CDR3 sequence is CASSLALGQPYF. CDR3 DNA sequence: TGTGCCAGCAGCTTGGCCCTCGGACAACCGTACTTC.